The TCR beta chain under discussion was sequenced for a study of control samples from healthy donors and cancer patients. This table comes from immunoSEQ multiplex PCR, and its TCRdb copy is limited to in-frame clones, with some not included. The profile covers 260,000 or so clones, with over 75% appearing a single time and more than 10% taken by the ten largest. With V trimmed by 5 bases and J by 2 bases, 7 bases remained unmatched. The CDR3 runs to 15 residues. Germline V gene sequence: CDR1 MNHEY, CDR2 SMNVEV (reference sequence). V usage is TRBV27 and J usage is TRBJ1-1, with 8 bases aligning to TRBD1. Sequencing input: PBMCs. This clonotype originated in a woman aged 55 to 70 with lung cancer. The DNA for the CDR3 is TGTGCCAGCAGTGGGTGGGACAGGCCCAACACTGAAGCTTTCTTT. The encoded protein is CASSGWDRPNTEAFF.